These T cell receptor beta chains were read from a single sample in a study of T-cell memory formation after mild COVID-19. TCRdb used MiXCR to reprocess the 5' RACE reads, holding one entry per CDR3 protein. This table holds about 150,000 distinct CDR3 sequences, 5.5% to 7% found once. Sequenced sample: PBMCs or a T cell subset sorted from them (not recorded which). The receptors derive from an adult woman who had mild COVID-19 (a few samples of this study predate the infection). Cell type and time point are not known. The CDR3 runs from the conserved cysteine through the conserved F or W. A D gene is named only where the DNA matches it firmly. Rows may omit the clone size; those that give it use once, few, many or a size class.

J gene,D gene,clone size,V gene,CDR3 DNA,CDR3 protein
TRBJ2-7,TRBD1,many,TRBV7-8,TGTGCCAGCAGCTTAGATTCCAGGGGACAGGGTTACGAGCAGTACTTC,CASSLDSRGQGYEQYF
TRBJ2-1,TRBD2,many,TRBV18,TGTGCCAGCTCACCACCGATGGGACTAGCGGGAGAAAGCTCCTACAATGAGCAGTTCTTC,CASSPPMGLAGESSYNEQFF
TRBJ1-1,NA,many,TRBV7-2,TGTGCCAGCAGCTTCCTGGGCACTGAAGCTTTCTTT,CASSFLGTEAFF
TRBJ2-5,NA,NA,TRBV18,TGTGCCAGCTCTGATCAAGAGACCCAGTACTTC,CASSDQETQYF
TRBJ2-3,TRBD1,NA,TRBV12-3/TRBV12-4,TGTGCCAGCAGCCCGACAGGGCGAGGGACAGATACGCAGTATTTT,CASSPTGRGTDTQYF
TRBJ2-7,TRBD1,many,TRBV7-6,TGTGCCAGCAGCATTGGGGGGACAGGGGTCAACGAGCAGTACTTC,CASSIGGTGVNEQYF
TRBJ1-1,NA,few,TRBV18,TGTGCCAGCTCACCATTTGCAACAGGGCACACTGAAGCTTTCTTT,CASSPFATGHTEAFF
TRBJ2-5,NA,few,TRBV7-6,TGTGCCAGCAGCTTAGAGGGTGTAGGGGTCAGGGCAGAGACCCAGTACTTC,CASSLEGVGVRAETQYF
TRBJ2-7,NA,few,TRBV7-9,TGTGCCAGCACCTCGTGGGTTGGGCCCTACGAGCAGTACTTC,CASTSWVGPYEQYF
TRBJ1-6,NA,few,TRBV3-1,TGTGCCAGCAGCCAGGGGGTACGGAATTCACCCCTCCACTTT,CASSQGVRNSPLHF
TRBJ2-3,TRBD1,many,TRBV29-1,TGCAGCGCCCTACGGACAGGGACCACAGATACGCAGTATTTT,CSALRTGTTDTQYF
TRBJ2-1,TRBD1,many,TRBV14,TGTGCCAGCAGCCAAGTAGGGGGCGCTTACAATGAGCAGTTCTTC,CASSQVGGAYNEQFF
TRBJ2-3,TRBD1,many,TRBV7-2,TGTGCCAGCAGGGGACAGACCAATATTCGCACAGATACGCAGTATTTT,CASRGQTNIRTDTQYF
TRBJ2-1,TRBD2,many,TRBV6-6,TGTGCCAGCAGCCGGGAGGGTTTCGATGAGCAGTTCTTC,CASSREGFDEQFF
TRBJ2-1,TRBD1,few,TRBV7-2,TGTGCCAGCAAAACAGGGGCTGCGGACAATGAGCAGTTCTTC,CASKTGAADNEQFF
TRBJ2-7,NA,many,TRBV10-2,TGCGCCAGCAGTGCAACCTACGAGCAGTACTTC,CASSATYEQYF
TRBJ2-3,TRBD2,few,TRBV7-8,TGTGCCAGCAGCCTAAGACTAGCGGGAGTTTCAAAGTATTTT,CASSLRLAGVSKYF
TRBJ1-3,TRBD1,few,TRBV19,TGTGCCAGTAGTCCCGGGACAGACTCTGGAAACACCATATATTTT,CASSPGTDSGNTIYF
TRBJ1-4,NA,few,TRBV7-6,TGTGCCAGCAGCTTGGGGAGCCTTGGGACTAATGAAAAACTGTTTTTT,CASSLGSLGTNEKLFF
TRBJ1-1,TRBD1,NA,TRBV5-1,TGCGCCAGCAGCCCAGGACAGGGTTGGGAAACTGAAGCTTTCTTT,CASSPGQGWETEAFF
TRBJ2-3,NA,few,TRBV7-9,TGTGCCAGCAGCCCCGGCTCGGGACCCACCGGAGATACGCAGTATTTT,CASSPGSGPTGDTQYF
TRBJ1-2,NA,few,TRBV12-3/TRBV12-4,TGTGCCAGCAGTTTGGCGATCGGGAACTATGGCTACACCTTC,CASSLAIGNYGYTF
TRBJ1-2,TRBD1,few,TRBV6-5,TGTGCCAGCAACCCGGGACAGATTAACTATGGCTACACCTTC,CASNPGQINYGYTF
TRBJ2-1,TRBD1,NA,TRBV7-2,TGTGCCAGCAGCGAAAGACAGGGGAATTCTAATGAGCAGTTCTTC,CASSERQGNSNEQFF